A single sample gave rise to the 20 T cell receptor beta chains below, sequenced in a study of shared clonotypes between healthy human individuals. TCRdb's table, derived via immunoSEQ multiplex PCR, lists solely in-frame clones and lacks some. This table holds fewer than 1.6 million clones, approximately 98.5% found once. Specimen: naive CD4+ T cells sorted from blood. The sample's subset: CD45RA+ positively selected. The receptors stem from a man younger than 40 in good health.

This clone was seen just once. The V call is TRBV7-8, the J call TRBJ1-3; no reliable D call. The CDR3 extends over 18 amino acids. V was shortened by 1 base and J by 0 bases, with 16 bases between the two germline ends. The germline V gene has CDR1 SGHVS and CDR2 FQNEAQ. The CDR3 sequence is CASSLEVGRTNSGNTIYF. The CDR3 DNA follows: TGTGCCAGCAGCTTAGAAGTAGGACGGACCAACTCTGGAAACACCATATATTTT. The complete variable domain, with remaining parts taken from reference TRBV7-8 and TRBJ1-3, reads GAGVSQSPRYKVAKRGQDVALRCDPISGHVSLFWYQQALGQGPEFLTYFQNEAQLDKSGLPSDRFFAERPEGSVSTLKIQRTQQEDSAVYLCASSLEVGRTNSGNTIYFGEGSWLTVV.

V gene TRBV10-3 combines with J gene TRBJ1-2; TRBD1 aligns across 8 bases. The CDR3 extends over 15 amino acids. V lost 6 bases and J lost 1; bases outside the gene matches: 7. CDR1 is ENHRY and CDR2 is SYGVKD in the germline V gene. CDR3: CAISQTGVYNYGYTF. DNA for the CDR3: TGTGCCATCAGCCAGACAGGGGTGTATAACTATGGCTACACCTTC.

The genes are TRBV19 and TRBJ2-3; weak D call: TRBD1 (7 bases). The V gene's germline CDR1 is LNHDA and CDR2 SQIVND (reference sequence). The CDR3 contains 15 residues. V lost 1 base and J 3 bases, leaving 11 bases between the germline ends. The CDR3 sequence: CASSIVGGQTDTQYF. In nucleotides, the CDR3 is TGTGCCAGTAGTATAGTCGGGGGACAGACAGATACGCAGTATTTT.

The V and J genes are TRBV6-5 and TRBJ2-7; TRBD1 matches at 9 bases. The germline gives CDR1 MNHEY, CDR2 SVGAGI. The CDR3 is 16 amino acids. After removal of 2 bases from V and 7 bases from J, the junction contained 12 bases not matched to a gene. CDR3 sequence: CASSYNTGTGLREQYF. For the CDR3, the DNA is TGTGCCAGCAGTTACAATACCGGGACAGGGTTAAGGGAGCAGTACTTC.

This clone was found once. The gene calls are TRBV9 and TRBJ2-5, with 8 bases that match TRBD1. V lost 0 bases to trimming and J lost 2 bases; unmatched junction nucleotides: 12. The CDR3 has 18 residues. CDR1 and CDR2 from the germline V gene are SGDLS and YYNGEE. The CDR3 region is CASSVAGTGGTPQETQYF. The CDR3 DNA follows: TGTGCCAGCAGCGTAGCTGGCACAGGGGGGACCCCGCAAGAGACCCAGTACTTC.

The chain carries TRBV6-5 and TRBJ2-5; D possibly uses TRBD1 or TRBD2 (5 bases each). Per the germline V gene, CDR1 is MNHEY and CDR2 is SVGAGI. The CDR3 extends over 14 amino acids. V gave up 5 bases and J gave up 5 bases, with 15 bases separating them. In DNA form, the CDR3 reads TGTGCCAGCAGTAAAACTAGGGCAGGGGAGACCCAGTACTTC. It codes for CASSKTRAGETQYF.

This clone was picked up one time. The CDR3 loop reads CASSLDLGTDTQYF. CDR3 DNA sequence: TGTGCCAGCAGCTTGGATTTAGGCACAGATACGCAGTATTTT. J is TRBJ2-3 and V is TRBV5-6; D remains ambiguous. Germline CDR1 is SGHDT and CDR2 is YYEEEE. Between the trimmed V and J ends, which lost 0 bases and 1 base, there was a span of 6 bases. CDR3 size: 14 residues.

The CDR3 protein is CASSLLAGDIAKNIQYF. The CDR3 nucleotides are TGTGCCAGCTCACTGCTAGCGGGGGATATAGCCAAAAACATTCAGTACTTC. The chain is built from TRBV18 and TRBJ2-4, with 10 bases matching TRBD2. V dropped 4 bases and J dropped 0; count of bases not matched to a gene: 6. Germline CDR1 KGHSH, CDR2 LQKENI. The CDR3 consists of 17 residues.

The J gene is TRBJ1-5, the V gene TRBV2, with unresolved D. There are 14 residues in the CDR3. V was trimmed by 4 bases and J by 4 bases, leaving 11 bases between them. Germline lookup yields CDR1 SNHLY and CDR2 FYNNEI. In nucleotides, the CDR3 is TGTGCCAGCAGTGTCCGGACTTCGAATCAGCCCCAGCATTTT. Encoded protein: CASSVRTSNQPQHF.

CDR3 sequence reads: CASSDGLAGAHPYNEQFF. The DNA of the CDR3 is TGTGCCAGCAGTGACGGACTAGCGGGGGCCCATCCCTACAATGAGCAGTTCTTC. The chain recombines TRBV27 with TRBJ2-1, with 13 bases identical to TRBD2. Germline lookup yields CDR1 MNHEY and CDR2 SMNVEV (reference sequence). V dropped 5 bases and J dropped 2; count of bases not matched to a gene: 9. This CDR3 has 18 residues.

As for this clone: Other DNA variants within this sample encode the same CDR3. CDR3 DNA sequence: TGTGCCAGCAGAAGCAGCACAGATACGCAGTATTTT. It specifies CASRSSTDTQYF. The rearrangement links TRBV2 to TRBJ2-3; no definite D call. The CDR3 is 12 amino acids. V lost 6 bases and J 0 bases, leaving 4 bases between the germline ends. Per germline, CDR1 SNHLY and CDR2 FYNNEI.

V usage is TRBV28 and J usage is TRBJ1-5; D is undetermined. Looked up from germline, CDR1 is MDHEN and CDR2 is SYDVKM. This CDR3 spans 15 amino acids. Trimming removed 5 bases at V and 5 bases at J, with 16 bases between. CDR3 in DNA: TGTGCCAGCAGTCTCGGACGCGCTGGGGATCAGCCCCAGCATTTT. It codes for CASSLGRAGDQPQHF. The full variable domain, with the rest looked up from reference TRBV28 and TRBJ1-5, is DVKVTQSSRYLVKRTGEKVFLECVQDMDHENMFWYRQDPGLGLRLIYFSYDVKMKEKGDIPEGYSVSREKKERFSLILESASTNQTSMYLCASSLGRAGDQPQHFGDGTRLSIL.

This chain links TRBV19 with TRBJ2-3, with TRBD2 identical over 10 bases. The CDR3 is made up of 16 amino acids. Germline trimming cut 5 bases from V and 5 bases from J; bases unmatched to any gene: 10. Per the germline V gene, CDR1 is LNHDA and CDR2 is SQIVND (reference sequence). CDR3 coding DNA: TGTGCCAGTAGTCCACCCCGAGCGGGAGGGCGAGATACGCAGTATTTT. Its translation: CASSPPRAGGRDTQYF.

The CDR3 region has the DNA TGTGCCAGCAGCTTATCCGGGTTCGACGAGCAGTACTTC. It codes for CASSLSGFDEQYF. This chain joins TRBV11-3 and TRBJ2-7, with unresolved D. The V and J ends lost 2 bases and 5 bases respectively, with 10 bases between them. There are 13 residues in the CDR3. Germline loops: CDR1 SGHNT, CDR2 YENEEA.

This chain links TRBV21-1 with TRBJ2-6; TRBD2, the table's D call, was not compared with the DNA. TRBV21-1 is designated a pseudogene. This CDR3 contains 18 residues. CDR3 in amino acids: CASSKGAGRGSGANVLTF. DNA for the CDR3: TGTGCCAGCAGCAAAGGTGCGGGTCGGGGCTCTGGGGCCAACGTCCTGACTTTC.

The chain uses TRBV5-1 and TRBJ2-3; TRBD2 matches 8 bases. Germline values: CDR1 SGHRS, CDR2 YFSETQ. V was clipped by 3 bases and J by 1 base; unmatched bases: 7. The CDR3 sequence is 16 residues long. The CDR3 region is CASSSKGAGGTDTQYF. CDR3 in DNA: TGCGCCAGCAGCTCCAAAGGAGCGGGGGGCACAGATACGCAGTATTTT.

The chain carries TRBV19 and TRBJ2-7; 10 nucleotides agree with TRBD2. There are 15 residues in the CDR3. Germline CDR1 reads LNHDA; CDR2 reads SQIVND (reference sequence). With V trimmed by 3 bases and J by 5 bases, 7 bases remained unmatched. The CDR3 reads CASSIFSGRNNEQYF. The CDR3 DNA reads TGTGCCAGTAGTATTTTTAGCGGGAGGAACAACGAGCAGTACTTC.

The rearrangement joins TRBV11-2 to TRBJ2-5, with 9 positions matching TRBD2. With 5 bases clipped from V and 5 bases from J, the junction kept 6 bases outside the gene matches. The CDR3 is made up of 14 amino acids. Germline CDR1 and CDR2: SGHAT and FQNNGV. The CDR3 protein is CASSLLREGETQYF. CDR3 bases: TGTGCCAGCAGCCTTTTGCGGGAGGGGGAGACCCAGTACTTC.

The chain couples TRBV5-6 to TRBJ2-2, with D perhaps being TRBD1 or TRBD2 (5 bases each). CDR1 and CDR2 from the germline V gene are SGHDT and YYEEEE. Trimming left V 5 bases short and J 8 bases short, with 22 bases between. The CDR3 has 16 residues. The CDR3 DNA is TGTGCCAGCAGTCGTATCCCGGGACGGACGAGTGGGGAGCTGTTTTTT. Amino acid sequence: CASSRIPGRTSGELFF.

The CDR3 sequence: CSATLPGKSSGYTF. In DNA form, the CDR3 reads TGCAGCGCGACCCTACCGGGCAAATCCAGTGGCTACACCTTC. The rearrangement links TRBV29-1 to TRBJ1-2, with D uncertain. The V gene lost 7 bases and the J gene lost 7 bases, with 22 bases spanning the gap. CDR3 length: 14 residues. Germline assignment: CDR1 SQVTM and CDR2 ANQGSEA.